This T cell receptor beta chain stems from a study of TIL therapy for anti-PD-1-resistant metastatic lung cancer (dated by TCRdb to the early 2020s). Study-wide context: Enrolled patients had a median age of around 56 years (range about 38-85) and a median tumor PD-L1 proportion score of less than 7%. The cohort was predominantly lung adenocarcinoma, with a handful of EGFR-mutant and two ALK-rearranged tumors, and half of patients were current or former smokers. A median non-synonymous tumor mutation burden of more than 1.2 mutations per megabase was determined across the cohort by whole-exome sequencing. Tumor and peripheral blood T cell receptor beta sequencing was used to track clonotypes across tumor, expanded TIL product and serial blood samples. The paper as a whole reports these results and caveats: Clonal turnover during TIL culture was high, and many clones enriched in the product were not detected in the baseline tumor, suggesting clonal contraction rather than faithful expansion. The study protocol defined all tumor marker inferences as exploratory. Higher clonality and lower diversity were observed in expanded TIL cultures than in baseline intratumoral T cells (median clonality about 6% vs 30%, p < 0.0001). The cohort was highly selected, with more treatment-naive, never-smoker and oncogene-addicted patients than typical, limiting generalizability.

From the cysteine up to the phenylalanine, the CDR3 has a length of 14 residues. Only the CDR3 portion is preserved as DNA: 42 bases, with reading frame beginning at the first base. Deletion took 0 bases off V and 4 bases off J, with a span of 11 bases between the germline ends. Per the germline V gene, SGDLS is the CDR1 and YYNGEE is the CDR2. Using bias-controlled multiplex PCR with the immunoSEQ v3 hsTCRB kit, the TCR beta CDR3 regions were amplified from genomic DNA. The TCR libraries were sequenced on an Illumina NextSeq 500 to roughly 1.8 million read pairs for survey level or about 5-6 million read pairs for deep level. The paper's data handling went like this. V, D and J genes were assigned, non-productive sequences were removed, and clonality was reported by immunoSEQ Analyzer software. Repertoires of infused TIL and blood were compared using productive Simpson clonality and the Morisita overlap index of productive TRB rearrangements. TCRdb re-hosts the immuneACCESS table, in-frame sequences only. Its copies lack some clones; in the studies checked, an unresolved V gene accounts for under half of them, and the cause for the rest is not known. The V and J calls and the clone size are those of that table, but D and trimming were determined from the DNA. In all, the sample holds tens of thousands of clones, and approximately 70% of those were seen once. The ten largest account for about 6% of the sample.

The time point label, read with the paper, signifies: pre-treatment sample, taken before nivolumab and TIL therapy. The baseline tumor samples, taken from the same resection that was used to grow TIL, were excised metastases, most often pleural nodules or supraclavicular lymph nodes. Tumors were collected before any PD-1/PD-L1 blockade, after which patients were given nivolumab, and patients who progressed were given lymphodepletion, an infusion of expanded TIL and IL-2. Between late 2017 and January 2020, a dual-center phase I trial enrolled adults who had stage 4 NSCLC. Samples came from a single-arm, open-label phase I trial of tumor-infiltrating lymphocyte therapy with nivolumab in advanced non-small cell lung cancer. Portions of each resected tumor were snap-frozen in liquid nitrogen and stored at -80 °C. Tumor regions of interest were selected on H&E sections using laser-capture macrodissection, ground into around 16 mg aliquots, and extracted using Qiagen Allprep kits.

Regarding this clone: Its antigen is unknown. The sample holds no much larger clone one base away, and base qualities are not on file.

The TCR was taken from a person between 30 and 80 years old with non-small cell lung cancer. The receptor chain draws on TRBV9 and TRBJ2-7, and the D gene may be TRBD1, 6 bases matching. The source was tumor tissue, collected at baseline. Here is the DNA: TGTGCCAGCAGCGTAGGGACAGCTCAATACGAGCAGTACTTC. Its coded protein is CASSVGTAQYEQYF.